These 9 T cell receptor beta chains were sequenced from one sample in a study of human T cells and chemical hapten exposure. TCRdb re-called the RACE reads with MiXCR, one entry per CDR3 protein. The sample lists 250,000 or so distinct CDR3 sequences, almost 8% seen once, with 1.2% in the top ten. Time point: pre-sensitization, week 0. Treatment in this sample: therapeutic diphenylcyclopropenone sensitization with weekly scalp DPC. The source material was whole blood, sampled in connection with sensitization to the hapten diphenylcyclopropenone (DPC). All receptors come from a young man with alopecia areata. Some clones in this sample may be carry-over from other donors' samples.

This clonotype was observed many times. The chain combines TRBV5-6 with TRBJ1-2; perhaps TRBD1 as D (6 bases). Trimming left V 1 base short and J 2 bases short, with 12 bases between. The CDR3 runs to 15 residues. Germline V CDR1 and CDR2: SGHDT, YYEEEE. Here the CDR3 reads CASSLFRGVNYGYTF. The CDR3 nucleotides are TGTGCCAGCAGCTTGTTCAGGGGAGTAAACTATGGCTACACCTTC.

The genes are TRBV29-1 and TRBJ1-1; D is undetermined. This CDR3 is built from 10 residues. From germline, CDR1 is SQVTM and CDR2 ANQGSEA. Trimming removed 6 bases at V and 1 base at J, with 3 bases between. CDR3 nucleotide sequence: TGCAGCGTGAGGAACACTGAAGCTTTCTTT. It yields the protein CSVRNTEAFF.

This CDR3 is CASSLAWTTPLHF. Written as DNA, the CDR3 is TGCGCCAGCAGCTTGGCATGGACTACACCCCTCCACTTT. The rearrangement uses TRBV5-1 and TRBJ1-6; D is unresolved. Trimming pared 0 bases from V and 11 bases from J, leaving 9 bases between. Per germline, CDR1 SGHRS and CDR2 YFSETQ. The length of the CDR3 is 13 residues.

This clonotype was observed a handful of times. V is TRBV7-9 and J is TRBJ2-2; 7 positions match TRBD1. The V gene end was trimmed by 4 bases and the J gene end by 7 bases; junction bases not matched to a gene: 3. This CDR3 spans 13 amino acids. Germline V gene data show CDR1 as SEHNR and CDR2 as FQNEAQ (reference sequence). CDR3 DNA sequence: TGTGCCAGCAGCTCGACAGGGCACGGGGAGCTGTTTTTT. This encodes CASSSTGHGELFF.

This clonotype was detected many times. The CDR3 is CASKRGGQGLTGELFF. The CDR3 coding sequence is TGTGCCAGCAAGAGGGGAGGGCAGGGATTAACCGGGGAGCTGTTTTTT. The V gene is TRBV6-5, the J gene TRBJ2-2; 7 nucleotides line up with TRBD2. Per germline, CDR1 MNHEY and CDR2 SVGAGI. The CDR3 length is 16 residues. Germline trimming cut 7 bases from V and 5 bases from J; bases unmatched to any gene: 13.

The V and J genes are TRBV20-1 and TRBJ1-6, with D tentatively TRBD1 (5 bases). Germline V gene sequence: CDR1 DFQATT, CDR2 SNEGSKA (reference sequence). This CDR3 is built from 14 residues. The ends were cut back, 6 bases at V and 8 bases at J, with 17 bases in the middle. CDR3: CSARDGLQYSPLHF. Here the CDR3 DNA reads TGCAGTGCCAGGGACGGACTCCAATATTCACCCCTCCACTTT.

This clonotype has more than one count but fewer than ten. This sequence joins TRBV6-1 and TRBJ2-7, with D possibly being TRBD2 (5 bases). CDR1 is MNHNS, CDR2 SASEGT, per germline. The V and J ends lost 1 base and 2 bases respectively, with 9 bases between them. The CDR3 totals 14 residues. In nucleotides, the CDR3 is TGTGCCAGCAGTGAAGTTTACGGGACCTACGAGCAGTACGTC. As protein: CASSEVYGTYEQYV.

This clonotype has only a few counts. The rearrangement joins TRBV28 to TRBJ1-6, with D perhaps matching TRBD1 (5 bases). Germline-derived CDR1 and CDR2 are MDHEN and SYDVKM. There are 19 residues in the CDR3. Trimming cost V 5 bases and J 2 bases, with 22 bases left between them. The CDR3 DNA reads TGTGCCAGCAGTCCCTACCGCCGGGACTCGCGACCCTATAATTCACCCCTCCACTTT. This translates into CASSPYRRDSRPYNSPLHF. The whole variable domain, filled in from reference TRBV28 and TRBJ1-6, reads DVKVTQSSRYLVKRTGEKVFLECVQDMDHENMFWYRQDPGLGLRLIYFSYDVKMKEKGDIPEGYSVSREKKERFSLILESASTNQTSMYLCASSPYRRDSRPYNSPLHFGNGTRLTVT.

The chain recombines TRBV7-9 with TRBJ1-2; TRBD1 might be the D (5 bases). The CDR3 is 16 amino acids. V dropped 5 bases and J dropped 0 bases, with 16 bases sitting between them. The V gene's germline CDR1 is SEHNR and CDR2 FQNEAQ (reference sequence). CDR3 protein: CASSPLTGGANYGYTF. The CDR3 nucleotides are TGTGCCAGCAGCCCCCTGACTGGGGGAGCTAACTATGGCTACACCTTC.